This note documents a single TCR beta chain sequence. Its antigen remains unknown. This PCR relied on a set of 60 Vbeta primers and 13 Jbeta primers. The repertoire was sequenced with immunoSEQ multiplex PCR; TCRdb's copy has only in-frame clones and lacks some. The data contain about 280,000 clones, 85% to 90% of them singletons. This sample was taken from a study of cytomegalovirus exposure and HLA in healthy donors. Findings of the study overall: Common viral pathogens (according to a later analysis) appeared linked to several of the most significant clusters. 150 or so TCR beta chains were listed as cytomegalovirus-associated.

CDR3 length equals 16 residues. Trimming took 0 bases from V and 5 from J; bases not matched to a gene: 7. Germline V gene data show CDR1 as SGDLS and CDR2 as YYNGEE. The sample was PBMCs. The rearrangement uses TRBV9 and TRBJ2-1; TRBD2 matches at 8 bases. This TCR was recovered from a woman aged 18-35 years in good health and CMV-seronegative. CDR3 region: CASSVGPGGHNNEQFF. The CDR3 bases are TGTGCCAGCAGCGTAGGTCCGGGGGGGCACAACAATGAGCAGTTCTTC. The variable domain in full, with the rest retrieved from reference TRBV9 and TRBJ2-1, is DSGVTQTPKHLITATGQRVTLRCSPRSGDLSVYWYQQSLDQGLQFLIQYYNGEERAKGNILERFSAQQFPDLHSELNLSSLELGDSALYFCASSVGPGGHNNEQFFGPGTRLTVL.